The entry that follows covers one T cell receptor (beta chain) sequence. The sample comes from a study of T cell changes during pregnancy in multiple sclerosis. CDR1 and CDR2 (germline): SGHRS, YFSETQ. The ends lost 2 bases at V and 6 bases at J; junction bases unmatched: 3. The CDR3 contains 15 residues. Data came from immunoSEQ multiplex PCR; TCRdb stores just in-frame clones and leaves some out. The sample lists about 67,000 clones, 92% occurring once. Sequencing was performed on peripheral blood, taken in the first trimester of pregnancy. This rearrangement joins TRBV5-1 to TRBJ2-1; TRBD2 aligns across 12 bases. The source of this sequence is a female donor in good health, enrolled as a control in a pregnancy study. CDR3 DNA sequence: TGCGCCAGCAGCTTACTAGCGGGAGGATTCAATGAGCAGTTCTTC. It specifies CASSLLAGGFNEQFF. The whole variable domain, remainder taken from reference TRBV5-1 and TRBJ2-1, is KAGVTQTPRYLIKTRGQQVTLSCSPISGHRSVSWYQQTPGQGLQFLFEYFSETQRNKGNFPGRFSGRQFSNSRSEMNVSTLELGDSALYLCASSLLAGGFNEQFFGPGTRLTVL.